Each of the 15 T cell receptor beta chains below was sequenced from the same sample in a study of blood T cell repertoires in COVID-19. Profiling relied on immunoSEQ multiplex PCR, and the TCRdb table lists in-frame clones only, not all of them. Of approximately 260,000 clones listed, around nine tenths were seen once; the top ten hold around 2.2%. Sequencing was done on a sample of peripheral blood. These TCRs come from a woman aged 40 to 49 who had recovered from COVID-19.

The CDR3 spells CASSPRGQGGNYEQYF. CDR3 bases: TGTGCCAGCAGCCCCCGGGGACAGGGTGGAAACTACGAGCAGTACTTC. The V call is TRBV7-2, the J call TRBJ2-7; 9 bases are shared with TRBD1. Germline values: CDR1 SGHTA, CDR2 FQGNSA. The ends lost 5 bases at V and 3 bases at J; junction bases unmatched: 11. The CDR3 runs to 16 residues.

The chain has TRBV30 and TRBJ2-2, with a possible D match to TRBD2 (7 bases). There are 14 residues in the CDR3. Trimming removed 2 bases at V and 6 bases at J, with 13 bases between. Germline assignment: CDR1 GTSNPN and CDR2 SVGIG (reference sequence). CDR3 residues: CAWSRGAQAGELFF. CDR3 coding DNA: TGTGCCTGGAGTCGGGGGGCTCAGGCCGGGGAGCTGTTTTTT.

This clone was observed a handful of times. The rearrangement joins TRBV19 to TRBJ1-2; no reliable D call. Looked up from germline, CDR1 is LNHDA and CDR2 is SQIVND (reference sequence). Between the trimmed V and J ends, which lost 5 bases and 6 bases, there was a span of 16 bases. The CDR3 loop spans 14 amino acids. CDR3 bases: TGTGCCAGTAGTCCCCCGGGGAGCTGGAATGGCTACACCTTC. Encoded protein: CASSPPGSWNGYTF.

The V gene is TRBV7-9, the J gene TRBJ2-7, with TRBD1 matching over 7 bases. The trim removed 3 bases at V and 2 bases at J, leaving 4 bases unmatched. Germline CDR1 reads SEHNR; CDR2 reads FQNEAQ (reference sequence). The CDR3 sequence is 14 residues long. This chain's CDR3 is CASSFWTGAYEQYF. Here the CDR3 DNA reads TGTGCCAGCAGCTTCTGGACAGGCGCCTACGAGCAGTACTTC. Together with reference TRBV7-9 and TRBJ2-7, the CDR3 gives the full variable domain: DTGVSQNPRHKITKRGQNVTFRCDPISEHNRLYWYRQTLGQGPEFLTYFQNEAQLEKSRLLSDRFSAERPKGSFSTLEIQRTEQGDSAMYLCASSFWTGAYEQYFGPGTRLTVT.

This clone was detected once. V usage is TRBV5-1 and J usage is TRBJ2-2; 9 nucleotides align to TRBD1. Germline assignment: CDR1 SGHRS and CDR2 YFSETQ. V lost 0 bases and J lost 6; bases outside the gene matches: 9. The CDR3 covers 17 residues. CDR3 DNA sequence: TGCGCCAGCAGCTTGGATCCCGGGACAGGGTTATCCGGGGAGCTGTTTTTT. The encoded protein is CASSLDPGTGLSGELFF.

CDR3 region: CASSPQGASSQETQYF. The CDR3 DNA sequence: TGTGCCAGTAGTCCTCAGGGGGCGTCCAGTCAAGAGACCCAGTACTTC. The chain carries TRBV19 and TRBJ2-5, with 8 bases identical to TRBD1. In germline, CDR1 is LNHDA, CDR2 SQIVND (reference sequence). Trimming took 5 bases from V and 2 from J; bases not matched to a gene: 10. The CDR3 loop spans 16 amino acids.

This chain links TRBV19 with TRBJ1-5, with a tentative D call TRBD1 (6 bases). V was cut by 4 bases and J by 7 bases, with 17 bases left in between. This CDR3 is 15 amino acids long. Germline V lookup: CDR1 LNHDA, CDR2 SQIVND (reference sequence). The CDR3 protein is CASSTYSGEGQPQHF. CDR3 in DNA: TGTGCCAGTAGTACTTACTCAGGGGAGGGCCAGCCCCAGCATTTT.

CDR3 sequence (DNA): TGTGCCAGCAGCGGACTAGCGGGACCCTCCTACAATGAGCAGTTCTTC. This translates into CASSGLAGPSYNEQFF. The V gene is TRBV9, the J gene TRBJ2-1, with 11 bases that match TRBD2. Per germline, CDR1 SGDLS and CDR2 YYNGEE. This CDR3 contains 16 residues. V shed 3 bases and J 0 bases; nucleotides not matched to a gene: 2. Full variable domain (missing parts from reference TRBV9 and TRBJ2-1): DSGVTQTPKHLITATGQRVTLRCSPRSGDLSVYWYQQSLDQGLQFLIQYYNGEERAKGNILERFSAQQFPDLHSELNLSSLELGDSALYFCASSGLAGPSYNEQFFGPGTRLTVL.

This clone was detected once. The rearrangement links TRBV5-1 to TRBJ1-1; TRBD1 is a possible D gene (5 bases). Germline CDR1 reads SGHRS; CDR2 reads YFSETQ. V was pared by 2 bases and J by 3 bases, with 11 bases between. The CDR3 covers 14 residues. Here the CDR3 DNA reads TGCGCCAGCAGCTTCCAGGGCACAGACACTGAAGCTTTCTTT. Its translation is CASSFQGTDTEAFF.

This chain connects TRBV11-3 to TRBJ1-2; the match to TRBD1 covers 8 bases. V shed 5 bases, J shed 5 bases, and the junction held 7 bases outside the gene matches. Germline CDR1 and CDR2: SGHNT and YENEEA. This CDR3 region has 14 residues. For the CDR3, the DNA is TGTGCCAGCAGCGCCCAGGGGGCAGGATATGGCTACACCTTC. Protein sequence: CASSAQGAGYGYTF.

The J gene is TRBJ2-5, the V gene TRBV6-5; maybe TRBD2 (6 bases). Germline-derived CDR1 and CDR2 are MNHEY and SVGAGI. The CDR3 has 14 amino acids. V gave up 2 bases and J gave up 5 bases, with 12 bases separating them. CDR3: CASSYTLASETQYF. The CDR3 DNA sequence: TGTGCCAGCAGTTACACACTAGCAAGTGAGACCCAGTACTTC.

The chain uses TRBV19 and TRBJ2-1; a weak D match, TRBD1 (6 bases). In germline, CDR1 is LNHDA, CDR2 SQIVND (reference sequence). Trimming removed 3 bases at V and 8 bases at J, with 20 bases between. This CDR3 region has 16 residues. The CDR3 coding sequence is TGTGCCAGTAGTATTGGGGTGGTGGCAGGGGCGGATGAGCAGTTCTTC. Protein product: CASSIGVVAGADEQFF.

The rearrangement uses TRBV11-3 and TRBJ2-1; 7 bases match TRBD1. V lost 8 bases and J lost 3; bases outside the gene matches: 7. The CDR3 is made up of 14 amino acids. CDR1 and CDR2 (germline): SGHNT, YENEEA. The CDR3 region has the DNA TGTGCCAGCGCCCAGGGGGACCTCTACAATGAGCAGTTCTTC. Protein: CASAQGDLYNEQFF. Supplemented by reference TRBV11-3 and TRBJ2-1, the full variable domain reads EAGVVQSPRYKIIEKKQPVAFWCNPISGHNTLYWYLQNLGQGPELLIRYENEEAVDDSQLPKDRFSAERLKGVDSTLKIQPAELGDSAVYLCASAQGDLYNEQFFGPGTRLTVL.

A few counts support this clone. The genes are TRBV19 and TRBJ1-6, with D unclear. Germline V gene lookup returns CDR1 LNHDA and CDR2 SQIVND (reference sequence). The CDR3 is made up of 16 amino acids. V was trimmed by 7 bases and J by 8 bases, leaving 21 bases between them. Here the CDR3 DNA reads TGTGCCAGTAAGGTCGTAGCAGAGTCTTCGTATTCACCCCTCCACTTT. The encoded protein is CASKVVAESSYSPLHF. Looking up the rest from reference TRBV19 and TRBJ1-6 gives the full variable domain: DGGITQSPKYLFRKEGQNVTLSCEQNLNHDAMYWYRQDPGQGLRLIYYSQIVNDFQKGDIAEGYSVSREKKESFPLTVTSAQKNPTAFYLCASKVVAESSYSPLHFGNGTRLTVT.

The chain couples TRBV15 to TRBJ2-5, with 7 bases matching TRBD1. V lost 1 base and J lost 0; bases outside the gene matches: 8. The germline V gene encodes CDR1 LNHNV and CDR2 YYDKDF (reference sequence). The CDR3 has 17 residues. The CDR3 loop is CATSRGMGQRNQETQYF. CDR3 sequence (DNA): TGTGCCACCAGCAGAGGAATGGGACAGAGAAACCAAGAGACCCAGTACTTC.